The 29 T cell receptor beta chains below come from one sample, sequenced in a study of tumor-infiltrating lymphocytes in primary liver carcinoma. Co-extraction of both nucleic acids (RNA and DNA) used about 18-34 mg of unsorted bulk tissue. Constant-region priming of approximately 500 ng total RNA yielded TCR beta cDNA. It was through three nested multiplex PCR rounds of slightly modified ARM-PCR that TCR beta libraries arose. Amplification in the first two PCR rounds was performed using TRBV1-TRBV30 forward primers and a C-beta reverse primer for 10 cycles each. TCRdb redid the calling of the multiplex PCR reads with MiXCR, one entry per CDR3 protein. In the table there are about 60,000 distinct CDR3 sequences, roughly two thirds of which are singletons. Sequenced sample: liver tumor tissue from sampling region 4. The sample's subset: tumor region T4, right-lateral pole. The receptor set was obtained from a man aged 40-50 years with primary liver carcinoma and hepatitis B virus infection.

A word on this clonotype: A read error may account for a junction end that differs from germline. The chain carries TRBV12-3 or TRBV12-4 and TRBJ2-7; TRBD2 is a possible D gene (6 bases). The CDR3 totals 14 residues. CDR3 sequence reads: CANSLVVGGGEQYF. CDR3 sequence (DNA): TGTGCCAACAGTCTAGTGGTCGGGGGTGGCGAGCAGTACTTC.

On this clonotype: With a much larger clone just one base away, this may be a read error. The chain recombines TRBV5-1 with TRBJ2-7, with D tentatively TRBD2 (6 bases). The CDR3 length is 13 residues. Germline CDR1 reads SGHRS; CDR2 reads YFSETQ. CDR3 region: CARSWGVSYEQYF. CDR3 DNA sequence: TGCGCCAGGAGCTGGGGGGTCTCCTATGAGCAGTACTTC.

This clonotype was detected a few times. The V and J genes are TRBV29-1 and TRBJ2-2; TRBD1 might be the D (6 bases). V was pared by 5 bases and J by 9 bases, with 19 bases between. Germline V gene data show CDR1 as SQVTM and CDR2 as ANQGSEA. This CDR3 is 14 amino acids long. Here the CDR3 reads CSVRDNRITRELFF. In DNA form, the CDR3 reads TGCAGCGTTCGGGACAATAGGATCACGAGGGAGCTGTTTTTT.

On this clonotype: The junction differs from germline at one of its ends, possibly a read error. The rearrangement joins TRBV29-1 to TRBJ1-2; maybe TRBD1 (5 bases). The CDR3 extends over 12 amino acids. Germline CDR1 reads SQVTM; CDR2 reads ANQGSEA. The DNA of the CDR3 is TGCAGCCTTGCCCAGACAGTAGATGGCTACATCTTC. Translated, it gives CSLAQTVDGYIF.

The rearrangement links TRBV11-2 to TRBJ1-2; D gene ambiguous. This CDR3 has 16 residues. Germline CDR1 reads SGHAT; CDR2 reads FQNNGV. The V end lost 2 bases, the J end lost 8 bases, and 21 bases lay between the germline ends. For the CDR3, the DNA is TGTGCCAGCAGCTTAAATTCGATAGCCTATTCTCGAGGCTACACCTTC. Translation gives CASSLNSIAYSRGYTF.

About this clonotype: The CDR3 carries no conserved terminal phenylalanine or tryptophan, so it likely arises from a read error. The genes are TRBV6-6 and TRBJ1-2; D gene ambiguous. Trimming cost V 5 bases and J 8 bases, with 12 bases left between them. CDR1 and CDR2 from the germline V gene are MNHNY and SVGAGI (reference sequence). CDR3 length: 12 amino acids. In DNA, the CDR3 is TGTGCCAGCAGTAATATGGGGAACGGCTACACCTCC. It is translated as CASSNMGNGYTS.

CDR3 bases: TGTGCCAGCCTACGGGGGGCGACGGGAACTAAAGGTTTCTTT. Protein sequence: CASLRGATGTKGFF. V usage is TRBV7-9 and J usage is TRBJ1-1, with D tentatively TRBD1 (6 bases). This CDR3 comprises 14 residues. CDR1 is SEHNR, CDR2 FQNEAQ, per germline (reference sequence). The germline V and J ends were trimmed by 8 bases and 13 bases, with 26 bases remaining between them.

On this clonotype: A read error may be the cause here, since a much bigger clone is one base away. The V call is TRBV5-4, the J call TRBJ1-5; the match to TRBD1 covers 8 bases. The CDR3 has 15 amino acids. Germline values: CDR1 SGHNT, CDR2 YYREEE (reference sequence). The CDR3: CDSSFGTGGNQSQHF. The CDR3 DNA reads TGTGACAGCAGCTTTGGGACAGGAGGCAATCAGTCCCAGCATTTT.

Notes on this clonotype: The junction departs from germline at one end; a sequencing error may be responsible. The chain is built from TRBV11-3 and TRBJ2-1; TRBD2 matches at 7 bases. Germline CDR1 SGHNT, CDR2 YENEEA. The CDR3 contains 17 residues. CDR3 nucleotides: TGTGCCAACAGCTTGGGCCTCACTAGCGCCTCCTACAATGGGCAGTTCTTC. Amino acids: CANSLGLTSASYNGQFF.

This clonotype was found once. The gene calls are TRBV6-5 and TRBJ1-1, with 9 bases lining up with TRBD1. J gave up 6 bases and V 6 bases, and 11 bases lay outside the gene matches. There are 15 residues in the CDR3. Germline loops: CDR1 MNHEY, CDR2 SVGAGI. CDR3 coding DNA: TGTGCCAGCAGCCCTCACTCGGGACAGGGCGCTGAAGCTTTCTTT. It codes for CASSPHSGQGAEAFF.

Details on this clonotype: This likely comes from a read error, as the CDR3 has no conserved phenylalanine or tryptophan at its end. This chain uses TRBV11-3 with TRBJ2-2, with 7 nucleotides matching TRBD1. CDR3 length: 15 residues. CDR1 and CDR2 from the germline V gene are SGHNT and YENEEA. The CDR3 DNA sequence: TGTGCCAACAGCATCCGGACAGGGAACACCGGGGAGCTGTTTTTG. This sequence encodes CANSIRTGNTGELFL.

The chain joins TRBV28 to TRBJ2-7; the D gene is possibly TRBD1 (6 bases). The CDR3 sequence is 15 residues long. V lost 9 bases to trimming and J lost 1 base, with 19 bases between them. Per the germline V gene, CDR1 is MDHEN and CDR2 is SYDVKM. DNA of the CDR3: TGTGCCAGTAGCAGGGGACGGCAGTATTCCTACGAGCAGTACTTC. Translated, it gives CASSRGRQYSYEQYF.

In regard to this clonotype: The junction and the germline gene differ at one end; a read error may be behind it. CDR3 sequence reads: CASRAGGSPFHF. CDR3 sequence (DNA): TGTGCCAGCAGGGCAGGAGGATCACCCTTCCACTTT. The chain has TRBV4-3 and TRBJ1-6; weak D call: TRBD1 (5 bases). The CDR3 runs to 12 residues. Germline loops: CDR1 LGHNA, CDR2 YSLEER.

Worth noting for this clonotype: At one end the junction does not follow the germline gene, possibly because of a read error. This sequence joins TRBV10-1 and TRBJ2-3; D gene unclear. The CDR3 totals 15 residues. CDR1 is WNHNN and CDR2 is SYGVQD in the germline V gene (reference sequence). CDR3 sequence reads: CASSDESKQHDTQYF. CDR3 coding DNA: TGCGCCAGTAGTGACGAGAGTAAACAGCACGATACGCAGTATTTT.

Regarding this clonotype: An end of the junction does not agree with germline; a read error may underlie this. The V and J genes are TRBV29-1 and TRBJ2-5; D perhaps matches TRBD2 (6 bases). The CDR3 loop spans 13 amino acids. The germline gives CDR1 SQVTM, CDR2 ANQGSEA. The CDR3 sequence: CSAAELAQETQYF. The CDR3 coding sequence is TGCAGCGCCGCCGAACTAGCTCAAGAGACCCAGTACTTT.

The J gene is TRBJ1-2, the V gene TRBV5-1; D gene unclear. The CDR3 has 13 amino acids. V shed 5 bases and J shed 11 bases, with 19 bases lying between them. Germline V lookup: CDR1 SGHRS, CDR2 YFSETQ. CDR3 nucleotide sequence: TGCGCCAGCAGTTCGACCAACAATATCGGTTACACCTTC. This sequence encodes CASSSTNNIGYTF.

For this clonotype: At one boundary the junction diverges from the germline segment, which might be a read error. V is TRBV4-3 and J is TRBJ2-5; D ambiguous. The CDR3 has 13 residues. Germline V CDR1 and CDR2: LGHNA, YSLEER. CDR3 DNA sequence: TGCGCTAGCAGCCAATGCCACGGAGAGACCCAGTACTTC. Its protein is CASSQCHGETQYF.

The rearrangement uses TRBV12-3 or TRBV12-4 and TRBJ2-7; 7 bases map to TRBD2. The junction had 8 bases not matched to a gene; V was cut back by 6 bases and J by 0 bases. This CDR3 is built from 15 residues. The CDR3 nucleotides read TGTGCCAGCAGACCCCAGCTAGCGGTCTCCTACGAGCAGTACTTC. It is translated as CASRPQLAVSYEQYF.

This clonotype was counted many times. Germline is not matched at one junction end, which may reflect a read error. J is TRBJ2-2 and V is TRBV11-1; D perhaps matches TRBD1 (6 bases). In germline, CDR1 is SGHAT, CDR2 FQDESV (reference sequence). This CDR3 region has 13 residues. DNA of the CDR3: TGTGCCAGCAGCTTTCGGGACACGGGGGAGCTGTTTTTT. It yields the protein CASSFRDTGELFF.

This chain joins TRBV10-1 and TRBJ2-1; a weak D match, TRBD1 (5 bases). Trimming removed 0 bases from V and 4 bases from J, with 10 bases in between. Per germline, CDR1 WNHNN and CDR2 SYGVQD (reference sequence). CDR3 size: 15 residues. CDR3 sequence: CASSESAGQYNEQFF. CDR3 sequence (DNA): TGCGCCAGCAGTGAGTCGGCAGGGCAATACAATGAGCAGTTCTTC.

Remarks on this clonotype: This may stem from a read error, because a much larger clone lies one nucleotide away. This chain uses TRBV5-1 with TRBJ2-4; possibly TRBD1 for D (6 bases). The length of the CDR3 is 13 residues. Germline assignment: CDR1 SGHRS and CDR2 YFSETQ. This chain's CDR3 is CVSSLGTLNIQYF. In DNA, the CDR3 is TGCGTCAGCAGCTTGGGGACATTAAACATTCAGTACTTC.

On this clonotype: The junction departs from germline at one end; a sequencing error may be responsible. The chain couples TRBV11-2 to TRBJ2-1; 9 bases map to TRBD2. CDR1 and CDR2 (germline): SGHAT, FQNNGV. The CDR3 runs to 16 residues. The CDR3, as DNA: TGTGCCAGCAGCGCGAGCGGGAGGTTCTCCCACAATGAGCAGTTCTTC. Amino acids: CASSASGRFSHNEQFF. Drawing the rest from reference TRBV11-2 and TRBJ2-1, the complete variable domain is EAGVAQSPRYKIIEKRQSVAFWCNPISGHATLYWYQQILGQGPKLLIQFQNNGVVDDSQLPKDRFSAERLKGVDSTLKIQPAKLEDSAVYLCASSASGRFSHNEQFFGPGTRLTVL.

CDR3 nucleotide sequence: TGTGCCAGCAGCCCTGACATCGACATGGGCAATCAGCCCCAGCATTTT. It translates to CASSPDIDMGNQPQHF. The V and J genes are TRBV7-9 and TRBJ1-5; D uncertain. The CDR3 has 16 residues. Germline loops: CDR1 SEHNR, CDR2 FQNEAQ (reference sequence). The germline V and J ends were trimmed by 5 bases and 2 bases, with 16 bases remaining between them. The full variable domain, with the rest looked up from reference TRBV7-9 and TRBJ1-5, is DTGVSQNPRHKITKRGQNVTFRCDPISEHNRLYWYRQTLGQGPEFLTYFQNEAQLEKSRLLSDRFSAERPKGSFSTLEIQRTEQGDSAMYLCASSPDIDMGNQPQHFGDGTRLSIL.

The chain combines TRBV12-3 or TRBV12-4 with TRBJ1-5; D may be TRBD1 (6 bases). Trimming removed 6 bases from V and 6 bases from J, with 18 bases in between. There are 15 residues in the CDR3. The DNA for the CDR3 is TGTGCCAGCAGATTTGGGACGGGGGGCCGTCAGCCCCAGCATTTT. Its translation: CASRFGTGGRQPQHF.

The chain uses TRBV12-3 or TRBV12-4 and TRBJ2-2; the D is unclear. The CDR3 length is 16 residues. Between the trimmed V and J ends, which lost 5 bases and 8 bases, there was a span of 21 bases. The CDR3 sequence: CASSPRLRTSTGELFF. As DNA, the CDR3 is TGTGCCAGCAGTCCCCGGCTGCGGACGAGCACAGGGGAGCTGTTTTTT.

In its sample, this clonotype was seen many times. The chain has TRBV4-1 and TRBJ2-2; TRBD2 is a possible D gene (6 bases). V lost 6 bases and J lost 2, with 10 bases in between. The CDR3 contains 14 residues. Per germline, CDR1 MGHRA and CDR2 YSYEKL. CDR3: CASSPSVNTGELFF. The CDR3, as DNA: TGCGCCAGCAGTCCTAGCGTAAACACCGGGGAGCTGTTTTTT.

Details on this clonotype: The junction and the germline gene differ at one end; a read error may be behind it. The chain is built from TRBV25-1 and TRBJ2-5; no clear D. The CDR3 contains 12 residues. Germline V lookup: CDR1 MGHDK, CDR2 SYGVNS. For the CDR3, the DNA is TGTGCCAACGGTGAACAGAAAGAGACCCATTACTTC. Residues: CANGEQKETHYF.

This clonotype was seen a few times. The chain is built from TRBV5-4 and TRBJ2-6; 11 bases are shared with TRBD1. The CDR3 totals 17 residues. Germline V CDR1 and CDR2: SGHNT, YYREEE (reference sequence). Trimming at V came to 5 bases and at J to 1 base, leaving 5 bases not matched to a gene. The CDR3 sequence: CASSQGQGASGANVLTF. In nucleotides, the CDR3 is TGTGCCAGCAGTCAAGGACAGGGGGCATCTGGGGCCAACGTCCTGACTTTC.

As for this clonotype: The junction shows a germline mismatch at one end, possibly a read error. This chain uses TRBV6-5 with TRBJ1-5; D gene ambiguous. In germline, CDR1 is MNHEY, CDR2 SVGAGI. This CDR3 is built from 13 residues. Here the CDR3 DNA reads TGTGTCAGCGGTTACCCGAAAGAGCAGCCCCAGCATTTT. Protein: CVSGYPKEQPQHF.